The 16 T cell receptor beta chains below were found in one sample sequenced in a study of identical twins. In TCRdb, the 5' RACE reads were re-called with MiXCR into one record per CDR3 protein. The sample has some 500,000 distinct CDR3 sequences; around a tenth are singletons. The sample was also linked to a second study, of yellow fever vaccine responses in identical twins.

Sample: PBMCs. The receptors were sampled from a woman younger than 35 in good health.

This chain joins TRBV29-1 and TRBJ1-1; D not certain. CDR3 length: 12 amino acids. The germline V and J ends were trimmed by 4 bases and 1 base, with 7 bases remaining between them. Germline CDR1 reads SQVTM; CDR2 reads ANQGSEA. The CDR3 spells CSVVKGNTEAFF. DNA of the CDR3: TGCAGCGTTGTGAAGGGGAACACTGAAGCTTTCTTT.

This clonotype occurred a few times. The J gene is TRBJ2-4, the V gene TRBV7-2; no firm D call. Trimming shortened V by 1 base and J by 8 bases, and 3 bases separated the two germline ends. The CDR3 has 11 residues. CDR1 is SGHTA, CDR2 FQGNSA, per germline. In nucleotides, the CDR3 is TGTGCCAGCAGCTTAGGAGACATTCAGTACTTC. Translation: CASSLGDIQYF.

Points on this clonotype: Sequence at one end of the junction differs from germline and may be a read error. The chain carries TRBV6-5 and TRBJ2-1; no definite D call. Germline lookup yields CDR1 MNHEY and CDR2 SVGAGI. The CDR3 runs 12 residues. The CDR3 DNA reads TGTACCAGCAGCCGACTCAACAATGAGCAGTTCTTC. This codes for CTSSRLNNEQFF.

The chain has TRBV9 and TRBJ2-7, with D perhaps matching TRBD1 (6 bases). Trimming removed 3 bases at V and 6 bases at J, with 13 bases between. This CDR3 spans 13 amino acids. The germline V gene has CDR1 SGDLS and CDR2 YYNGEE. CDR3 protein: CASSGTGSVEQYF. DNA for the CDR3: TGTGCCAGCAGCGGAACAGGGTCGGTCGAGCAGTACTTC.

This clonotype was found a few times. This chain links TRBV29-1 with TRBJ2-3, with D uncertain. Trimming removed 5 bases from V and 0 bases from J, with 9 bases in between. The CDR3 is 13 amino acids. CDR1 and CDR2 (germline): SQVTM, ANQGSEA. The CDR3 DNA is TGCAGCGTTCGGCTGGGGAGCACAGATACGCAGTATTTT. It translates to CSVRLGSTDTQYF.

In this sample, this clonotype turned up a few times. The rearrangement joins TRBV29-1 to TRBJ2-2; the D is unclear. The CDR3 extends over 13 amino acids. V was pared by 4 bases and J by 3 bases, with 9 bases between. Germline CDR1 reads SQVTM; CDR2 reads ANQGSEA. This chain's CDR3 is CSVVVGYTGELFF. The CDR3 bases are TGCAGCGTTGTCGTCGGGTACACCGGGGAGCTGTTTTTT.

Many counts were recorded for this clonotype. The CDR3 region is CASSVAGQGNSPLHF. The CDR3 region has the DNA TGTGCCAGCAGCGTCGCGGGACAGGGGAATTCACCCCTCCACTTT. This chain joins TRBV9 and TRBJ1-6; 10 positions agree with TRBD1. There are 15 residues in the CDR3. The ends lost 2 bases at V and 7 bases at J; junction bases unmatched: 3. Germline CDR1 and CDR2: SGDLS and YYNGEE. The complete variable domain, with remaining parts taken from reference TRBV9 and TRBJ1-6, reads DSGVTQTPKHLITATGQRVTLRCSPRSGDLSVYWYQQSLDQGLQFLIQYYNGEERAKGNILERFSAQQFPDLHSELNLSSLELGDSALYFCASSVAGQGNSPLHFGNGTRLTVT.

The V call is TRBV7-2, the J call TRBJ2-2; D is perhaps TRBD1 (6 bases). Deletions cut 5 bases from V and 2 bases from J, with 12 bases between. The CDR3 is 15 amino acids. The germline V gene has CDR1 SGHTA and CDR2 FQGNSA. The CDR3 sequence: CASSPWDTNTGELFF. The DNA of the CDR3 is TGTGCCAGCAGCCCCTGGGACACAAACACCGGGGAGCTGTTTTTT.

V is TRBV3-1 and J is TRBJ2-7; a possible D gene is TRBD2 (6 bases). The CDR3 extends over 16 amino acids. V dropped 0 bases and J dropped 1 base, with 13 bases sitting between them. Germline assignment: CDR1 LGHDT and CDR2 YNNKEL (reference sequence). CDR3 coding DNA: TGTGCCAGCAGCCAAGATAAGAGGCGGGGATCCTACGAGCAGTACTTC. Its translation: CASSQDKRRGSYEQYF.

The rearrangement links TRBV28 to TRBJ2-5, with a tentative D call TRBD1 (6 bases). Germline loops: CDR1 MDHEN, CDR2 SYDVKM. Between the trimmed V and J ends, which lost 6 bases and 1 base, there was a span of 9 bases. This CDR3 has 13 residues. CDR3 region: CASRSGVQETQYF. The CDR3 DNA is TGTGCCAGCAGGTCAGGGGTCCAAGAGACCCAGTACTTC.

The chain is built from TRBV7-2 and TRBJ2-3; TRBD1 agrees at 9 bases. Germline V lookup: CDR1 SGHTA, CDR2 FQGNSA. Losses at the gene ends were 1 base for V and 5 bases for J; bases not matched to a gene: 4. The CDR3 length is 15 residues. The CDR3: CASSLEGQGLDTQYF. CDR3 nucleotide sequence: TGTGCCAGCAGCTTAGAGGGACAGGGATTAGATACGCAGTATTTT.

This sequence joins TRBV7-6 and TRBJ2-2, with TRBD1 identical over 10 bases. This CDR3 spans 17 amino acids. The V segment lost 5 bases and the J segment 6 bases; nucleotides outside the gene matches: 12. Germline CDR1 and CDR2: SGHVS and FNYEAQ. The CDR3 bases are TGTGCCAGCAGCCCAACAGGGGACAGGGGCCTTCCCGGGGAGCTGTTTTTT. Its protein is CASSPTGDRGLPGELFF.

This clonotype has only a few counts. This CDR3 is CASSETNDRGRIREQFF. In DNA, the CDR3 is TGTGCCAGCAGTGAAACAAACGACAGGGGGCGAATCCGTGAGCAGTTCTTC. This chain joins TRBV6-4 and TRBJ2-1; 10 bases agree with TRBD1. This CDR3 is built from 17 residues. The V gene's germline CDR1 is MRHNA and CDR2 SNTAGT. Losses at the gene ends were 3 bases for V and 9 bases for J; bases not matched to a gene: 14.

The CDR3 here is CASSPDTGMNTEAFF. The CDR3 DNA sequence: TGTGCCAGCAGTCCCGACACAGGGATGAACACTGAAGCTTTCTTT. The gene calls are TRBV12-3 or TRBV12-4 and TRBJ1-1, with D possibly being TRBD1 (6 bases). V gave up 5 bases and J gave up 0 bases, with 13 bases separating them. CDR3 length equals 15 residues.

This clonotype was seen many times. The CDR3 DNA sequence: TGTGCCAGCAGTTACTCTCCCACGCCCGGCGAGCAGTTCTTC. Its translation is CASSYSPTPGEQFF. The chain carries TRBV6-5 and TRBJ2-1; D is uncertain. Trimming took 0 bases from V and 10 from J, leaving 13 bases between them. Germline values: CDR1 MNHEY, CDR2 SVGAGI. This CDR3 region has 14 residues.

This clonotype was counted ten times or more. The chain employs TRBV12-3 or TRBV12-4 and TRBJ1-6; no firm D call. Trimming left V 2 bases short and J 7 bases short, with 9 bases between. The length of the CDR3 is 14 residues. This chain's CDR3 is CASSLKEFNSPLHF. The CDR3 nucleotides read TGTGCCAGCAGTTTAAAGGAGTTCAATTCACCCCTCCACTTT.